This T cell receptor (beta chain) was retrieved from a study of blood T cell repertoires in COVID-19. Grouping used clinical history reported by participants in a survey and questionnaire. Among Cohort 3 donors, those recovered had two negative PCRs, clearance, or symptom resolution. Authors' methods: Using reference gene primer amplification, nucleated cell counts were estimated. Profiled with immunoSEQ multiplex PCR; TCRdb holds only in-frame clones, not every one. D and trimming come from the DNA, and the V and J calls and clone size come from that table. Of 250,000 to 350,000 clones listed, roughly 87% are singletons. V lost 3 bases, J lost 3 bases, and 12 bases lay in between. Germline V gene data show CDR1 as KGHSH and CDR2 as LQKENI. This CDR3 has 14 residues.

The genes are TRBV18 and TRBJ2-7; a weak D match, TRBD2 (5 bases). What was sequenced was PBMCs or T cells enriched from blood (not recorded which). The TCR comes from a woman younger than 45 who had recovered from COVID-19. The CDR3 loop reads CASSPASKDYEQYF. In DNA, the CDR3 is TGTGCCAGCTCACCGGCTAGCAAAGACTACGAGCAGTACTTC.